The source of this T cell receptor (beta chain) is a study of graft-versus-host responses after intestinal transplantation. The overall study: Recipients were all induced with anti-thymocyte globulin, then given tacrolimus and steroids for 2 to 4 years.

The method was immunoSEQ multiplex PCR; TCRdb's version includes in-frame clones alone and lacks a portion of them. This table has under 80,000 clones, over 80% appearing once. From germline, CDR1 is SGHTA and CDR2 FQGTGA. This CDR3 contains 18 residues. Trimming cost V 1 base and J 3 bases; bases outside gene matches: 12. The specimen was PBMCs, collected 98 days after intestinal transplantation. The chain combines TRBV7-3 with TRBJ2-7; 10 bases line up with TRBD2. This sequence originates from a human patient who received an intestinal transplant, so some T cells may come from the graft donor. The CDR3 nucleotides read TGTGCCAGCAGCTTAAACCCCCCTAGCGGGAGTCACTACTACGAGCAGTACTTC. Protein sequence: CASSLNPPSGSHYYEQYF.